This TCR beta chain comes out of a study of T cell changes during pregnancy in multiple sclerosis. Some clones are missing from TCRdb's copy, which holds only in-frame ones; the method was immunoSEQ multiplex PCR. This sample has roughly 89,000 clones; 90% to 95% occur once, and the top ten carry 2% to 2.5%. This clone came up a few times. Trimming removed 5 bases from V and 3 bases from J, with 11 bases in between. The CDR3 is 14 amino acids. CDR1 is SEHNR and CDR2 is FQNEAQ in the germline V gene (reference sequence). This chain links TRBV7-9 with TRBJ1-5; TRBD1 is a possible D gene (6 bases). Material: peripheral blood, obtained in the third trimester of pregnancy. The TCR was taken from a female donor with multiple sclerosis, enrolled in a pregnancy study. The CDR3, as DNA: TGTGCCAGCAGCGCAGGGGTGGACAATCAGCCCCAGCATTTT. Translation gives CASSAGVDNQPQHF.